The clone carrying this T cell receptor (beta chain) occurred many times. Its antigen is not identified. The CDR3 contains 15 residues. The germline V gene has CDR1 MGHRA and CDR2 YSYEKL. The V end was cut by 6 bases, the J end by 4 bases, with 16 bases between. The sample belongs to a study of CD8 T cells in ankylosing spondylitis. Whole-study results and caveats: Some of the motif variants had earlier been found in reactive arthritis patients' fluid and blood. Characteristic, it appeared, of ankylosing spondylitis blood was a TCR beta motif of about eight highly homologous variants.

TCRdb reanalysed the 5' RACE reads using MiXCR and keeps one entry per CDR3 protein. The sample yields some 140,000 distinct CDR3 sequences, roughly a sixth seen once. This TCR was sampled from a male donor with ankylosing spondylitis. V usage is TRBV4-1 and J usage is TRBJ2-1; perhaps TRBD1 as D (5 bases). Sequencing was carried out using blood, either unsorted or a sorted T cell fraction (not recorded which). CDR3 sequence: CASRTTGYPYNEQFF. The CDR3 DNA follows: TGCGCCAGCAGGACCACAGGATACCCTTACAATGAGCAGTTCTTC.